This T cell receptor (beta chain) was captured in a study of cytomegalovirus exposure and HLA in healthy donors (TCRdb year 2017). Looking at the study overall: According to an earlier analysis of a few hundred of the donors, about 179 million T cells yielded roughly 100 million unique TCR beta sequences and 250 to 350 Gb of sequence data. An early release that covered about 600 HLA-typed donors contained about 300 gigabases of sequencing data and tens of millions of unique TCR sequences. The genetic ancestry cluster associated with self-reported Caucasian donors included roughly four fifths of the 398 genotyped donors. The aim of the study was to test whether cataloging public T cell receptors could identify signatures of past pathogen exposure. The study profiled the T cell repertoires of 666 subjects by immunosequencing and related them to cytomegalovirus serostatus. Along with the roughly 610-subject first cohort, a separate validation cohort of around 110 different subjects was used. To predict cytomegalovirus infection status, the study combined high-throughput TCR immunosequencing, statistical association of individual TCRs with disease status, and machine learning. A later analysis re-analyzed previously published TCR beta repertoires from about 600 donors and added high-resolution HLA genotyping to study TCR occurrence patterns. Rather than drawing on any new phenotypic data, the later analysis identified candidate immune exposures from TCR beta sequences and the way those sequences occurred across donors. To decide whether each TCR beta V gene segment behaved as functional or pseudogenic, an earlier analysis of approximately 600 of the donors relied on high-throughput TCR beta sequencing. Donor age, sex, ethnicity and CMV serostatus were compiled together with the repertoire data. Genome-wide SNP genotypes for about 60% of the roughly 700 donors were used in a later genetic analysis, which treated that subset as a discovery cohort. All discovery cohort repertoires had been generated using a single sequencing platform. Class I and class II HLA loci were covered by the typing at four-digit resolution. Typing coverage varied by locus: roughly 629-640 donors for A, B, C, DRB1 and DQB1; roughly 500 for DQA1; nearly 610 for DPA1; fewer than 480 for DPB1. Because of strong linkage in the cohort, a handful of DR-DQ haplotypes were treated as single units for association and clustering. Across 398 genotyped donors of the cohort, an average of approximately 200,000 unique TCR beta nucleotide sequences per donor were sequenced, and around 19% of those sequences were non-productive.

From the germline V gene, CDR1 is SGHDT and CDR2 is YYEEEE. From the cysteine up to the phenylalanine, the CDR3 has a length of 16 residues. The DNA shown is the 48-base CDR3, in frame from base 1. The germline ends are 17 bases apart after V is trimmed by 4 bases and J by 4 bases. The cohort was made up of several hundred healthy bone marrow donors. All cohort members were sampled while nominally healthy, although unrecorded immune exposures were likely present. The donor tested CMV seronegative, placing the donor among the roughly 400 seronegative members of the cohort. Every donor gave a peripheral blood sample, and the peripheral blood mononuclear cells from that sample were used for TCR beta sequencing. Genomic DNA was extracted from the blood cell samples with the Qiagen DNeasy Blood Extraction Kit. Libraries were constructed by the immunoSEQ multiplex PCR assay. The multiplex PCR relied on a mix of 60 forward primers for TCR Vbeta segments and 13 reverse primers for TCR Jbeta segments. The CDR3 region of rearranged TCR beta genes was amplified from genomic DNA with a multiplex PCR assay. On the Illumina HiSeq System, the amplified TCR beta libraries were sequenced as 87-base-pair reads. The study's processing was this. A later analysis tallied around 82 million unique TCR beta chains across the 666 repertoires, and about 12 million of those chains were shared by two or more donors. To remove PCR and sequencing errors, raw reads were error-corrected and collapsed into unique sequences using a nearest-neighbor algorithm that merged closely related sequences. V, D and J gene segments were assigned by aligning CDR3 sequences to IMGT reference sequences. For a sequence to be retained, at least a six-nucleotide match to both a V gene segment and a J gene segment was required. A rearrangement was called productive if the CDR3 had no stop codons and remained in frame with V and J, and every other rearrangement was called non-productive. Following IMGT convention, CDR3 was defined as the stretch from the second conserved V-encoded cysteine up to the conserved J-encoded phenylalanine. The earlier analysis of a few hundred of the donors excluded any sequence lacking an unambiguous match to a single V gene segment. An earlier analysis of roughly 590 of the donors called V segments functional above 56.7% productive rearrangements and segregating when the between-donor standard deviation exceeded 5%. A statistical classification framework was developed to diagnose cytomegalovirus status using the catalog of TCR beta chain sequences. A later analysis assigned V and J genes by comparing TCR nucleotide sequences with IMGT/GENE-DB human TR gene sequences. A later analysis assigned CDR3 sequences and most-parsimonious VDJ recombination scenarios with the TCRdist pipeline. A later analysis defined each TCR beta chain by its CDR3 amino acid sequence plus V-gene family, and excluded reads lacking a unique V-gene family. A later analysis removed nearly 600 highly shared, low-generation-probability nucleotide sequences to deal with suspected cross-contamination and a sequencing artifact. A later analysis calculated a clonal expansion index for each public chain from normalized within-repertoire ranks of inferred template counts. A later analysis computed generation probabilities with a VDJ recombination model fitted to out-of-frame rearrangements, and checked the results against IGoR. Hypergeometric tests were used in a later analysis to score TCR-TCR, TCR-HLA and TCR-CMV co-occurrence, with a repertoire-size bias correction applied to the TCR pairs. A later analysis estimated false discovery rates by permuting HLA or CMV assignments 20 times. In a later analysis, co-occurring TCRs were grouped using DBSCAN, and TCRdist sequence similarity was added for clustering within HLA-allele-positive subsets. Repertoires with fewer than 30,000 or more than 120,000 public chains, plus five repertoires with anomalous nucleotide sharing, were excluded from co-occurrence clustering. The clones in this table, taken by TCRdb from immuneACCESS, are in-frame only. Not every clone is retained; where verified, under half of the shortfall comes from an unresolved V gene, and the cause of the rest is unknown. For V, J and clone size, that table is used; D and trimming come from the DNA. This sample gives 200,000 to 250,000 clones in total; approximately 83% of them show up just once. The biggest ten clones account for 1.4% of the sample.

General study outcomes and caveats: Assigning TCR associations to individual alleles was difficult when HLA alleles, especially DR and DQ, strongly co-occurred. Specific HLA alleles were associated with around 18,000 TCR beta sequences at a false discovery rate of 0.05 in a later analysis. The only immune exposure information available for the cohort was CMV serostatus. A further reported finding was that TCR beta sequences accurately predicted the HLA-A and HLA-B alleles for most subjects in the first cohort. In a later genetic analysis, fewer N-insertions in productive TCRs were reported among donors in an Asian-associated ancestry cluster than the approximately 630-donor mean. A later analysis found that TCR association rates varied across HLA loci, with DRB1 alleles showing the most associated TCRs and HLA-C alleles the fewest. Broadly in line with IMGT annotations, most TCR beta V segments showed up in productive rearrangements about 87% or about 30% of the time in an earlier analysis of several hundred of the donors. Compared with equally common non-associated chains, HLA-associated TCR beta chains in a later analysis were more clonally expanded and had lower generation probabilities. The study gave a list of some 150 TCR beta chains associated with cytomegalovirus. Linkage disequilibrium might explain the correlated functional status among segregating V segments, but an unknown experimental factor could not be excluded. The 87-base-pair reads could not distinguish some IMGT-functional V segments, including TRBV6-2 and TRBV6-3, so those segments were excluded. In a later analysis, several top co-occurrence clusters were reported to appear linked to parvovirus B19, influenza, CMV and Epstein-Barr virus. This cohort had only TCR beta chains sequenced, and the lack of alpha or paired-chain data limited which features could be detected. Presence/absence analyses assumed roughly uniform sequencing depth across donors, an assumption that may not hold. Because some donors lacked HLA typing at each locus, the association tests relied only on the typed subset. Most TCR sequences were seen in very few donors, while some public TCRs were found in many individuals. An association between a missense DCLRE1C variant and V-gene and J-gene trimming of TCR beta chains was found in a later genetic analysis and replicated in an independent cohort. According to a later analysis, most CMV-associated TCR beta chains appeared to be HLA-restricted, and the HLA associations seemed to be driven largely by CMV exposure. Because counts were too low, some 17 rarely observed V segments, including chromosome 9 orphons, were left out of the earlier analysis of 587 of the donors. A group of highly shared sequence variants was considered likely to be a technical artifact of the sequencing pipeline. The classifier was reported to diagnose cytomegalovirus status with high specificity and sensitivity in both the original and validation cohorts. The authors suggested that the approach could potentially be extended to other disease states and immunological phenotypes. In vitro tests confirmed that three of the cytomegalovirus-associated TCR beta chains recognize cytomegalovirus antigens.

In regard to this clone: Its target antigen remains unknown. Base qualities were left out, and no much larger clone turns up one base away.

The clonotype was recovered from a girl between 10 and 17 years old in good health and CMV-seronegative. The V gene is TRBV5-6 and the J gene is TRBJ1-4; the D gene is unclear. Sequenced sample: PBMCs. The CDR3 region reads CASSGGPATLNEKLFF. The DNA reads TGTGCCAGCAGCGGCGGGCCTGCCACACTTAATGAAAAACTGTTTTTT.